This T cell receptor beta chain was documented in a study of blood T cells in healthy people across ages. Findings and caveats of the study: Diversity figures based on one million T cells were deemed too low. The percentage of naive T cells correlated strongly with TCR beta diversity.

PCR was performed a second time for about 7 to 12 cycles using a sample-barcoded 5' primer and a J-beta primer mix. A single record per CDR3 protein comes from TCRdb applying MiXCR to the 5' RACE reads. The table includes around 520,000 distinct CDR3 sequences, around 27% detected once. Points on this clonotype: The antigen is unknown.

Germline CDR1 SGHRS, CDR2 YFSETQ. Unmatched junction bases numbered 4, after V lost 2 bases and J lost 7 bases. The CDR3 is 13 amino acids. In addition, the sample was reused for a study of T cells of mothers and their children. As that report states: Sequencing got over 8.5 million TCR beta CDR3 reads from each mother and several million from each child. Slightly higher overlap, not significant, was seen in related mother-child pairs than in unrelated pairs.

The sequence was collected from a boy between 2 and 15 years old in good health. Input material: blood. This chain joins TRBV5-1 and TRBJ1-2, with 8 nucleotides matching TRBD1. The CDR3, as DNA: TGCGCCAGCAGCTTCAGGGGGCGTTTTGGCTACACCTTC. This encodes CASSFRGRFGYTF. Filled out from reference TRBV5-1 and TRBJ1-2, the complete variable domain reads KAGVTQTPRYLIKTRGQQVTLSCSPISGHRSVSWYQQTPGQGLQFLFEYFSETQRNKGNFPGRFSGRQFSNSRSEMNVSTLELGDSALYLCASSFRGRFGYTFGSGTRLTVV.